The 17 T cell receptor beta chains below come from one sample, sequenced in a study of siplizumab effects on memory and regulatory T cells (dated by TCRdb to the late 2010s). Libraries came from the immunoSEQ multiplex PCR assay. Sourced from immuneACCESS, this table was stored by TCRdb with only in-frame sequences that have V and J called. A share of the clones is absent; for the studies checked, an unresolved V gene accounts for under half, and the remainder has no known explanation. In this sample the table shows 80,000 to 130,000 clones, 90% to 95% of which occur a single time. Around 0.7% of the sample rests with the top ten. Sequenced sample: Tregs sorted from blood. The origin of the receptors is a human donor in good health.

The genes are TRBV18 and TRBJ1-2; TRBD1 agrees at 7 bases. Germline loops: CDR1 KGHSH, CDR2 LQKENI. There are 17 residues in the CDR3. V gave up 2 bases and J gave up 2 bases; unmatched junction bases: 11. The DNA for the CDR3 is TGTGCCAGCTCACCAGGGACAGAAGTTTTCCCAAACTATGGCTACACCTTC. Protein: CASSPGTEVFPNYGYTF.

This chain connects TRBV7-9 to TRBJ2-1, with TRBD2 identical over 11 bases. Trimming at V came to 1 base and at J to 0 bases, leaving 2 bases not matched to a gene. The CDR3 sequence is 17 residues long. CDR1 is SEHNR and CDR2 is FQNEAQ in the germline V gene (reference sequence). CDR3 residues: CASSLGLAGSSYNEQFF. The CDR3 DNA sequence: TGTGCCAGCAGCTTAGGACTAGCGGGGAGCTCCTACAATGAGCAGTTCTTC.

The chain recombines TRBV29-1 with TRBJ1-1; no definite D call. The CDR3 is made up of 15 amino acids. Trimming shortened V by 3 bases and J by 3 bases, and 17 bases separated the two germline ends. In germline, CDR1 is SQVTM, CDR2 ANQGSEA. The CDR3 sequence is CSVDTRYRMDTEAFF. As DNA, the CDR3 is TGCAGCGTTGACACCAGGTATAGAATGGACACTGAAGCTTTCTTT.

The chain carries TRBV5-6 and TRBJ2-2; weak D call: TRBD2 (5 bases). Trimming stripped 4 bases from V and 6 bases from J, with 10 bases between. This CDR3 is 13 amino acids long. Germline CDR1 is SGHDT and CDR2 is YYEEEE. The CDR3 reads CASSPRAAGELFF. The DNA for the CDR3 is TGTGCCAGCAGCCCCCGAGCGGCCGGGGAGCTGTTTTTT. Using reference TRBV5-6 and TRBJ2-2 for the parts outside the CDR3, the full variable domain is DAGVTQSPTHLIKTRGQQVTLRCSPKSGHDTVSWYQQALGQGPQFIFQYYEEEERQRGNFPDRFSGHQFPNYSSELNVNALLLGDSALYLCASSPRAAGELFFGEGSRLTVL.

The gene calls are TRBV10-3 and TRBJ1-5; D is uncertain. Trimming removed 0 bases from V and 2 bases from J, with 2 bases in between. Germline loops: CDR1 ENHRY, CDR2 SYGVKD. This CDR3 is built from 13 residues. The CDR3 sequence: CAISESGNQPQHF. The DNA of the CDR3 is TGTGCCATCAGTGAGTCGGGCAATCAGCCCCAGCATTTT.

This chain connects TRBV11-2 to TRBJ2-3, with 8 bases lining up with TRBD1. Germline V lookup: CDR1 SGHAT, CDR2 FQNNGV. Losses at the gene ends were 5 bases for V and 2 bases for J; bases not matched to a gene: 9. The CDR3 spans 16 residues. The CDR3 here is CASSPRDRGLTDTQYF. CDR3 bases: TGTGCCAGCAGCCCCCGAGACAGGGGCCTCACAGATACGCAGTATTTT.

The chain combines TRBV5-1 with TRBJ2-7, with 7 bases lining up with TRBD2. The CDR3 extends over 14 amino acids. The V and J ends lost 0 bases and 10 bases, in that order; junction bases with no gene match: 10. The germline gives CDR1 SGHRS, CDR2 YFSETQ. The CDR3 DNA is TGCGCCAGCAGCTTGGACCCCCTGGGGAGGGGCCAGTACTTC. This gives the protein CASSLDPLGRGQYF.

The V gene is TRBV27, the J gene TRBJ2-7; 14 bases are a match to TRBD2. J was trimmed by 4 bases and V by 5 bases; bases with no gene match: 4. The CDR3 spans 15 residues. Germline CDR1 is MNHEY and CDR2 is SMNVEV (reference sequence). CDR3 sequence reads: CASSGGTSGSYEQYF. The CDR3 coding sequence is TGTGCCAGCAGTGGTGGGACTAGCGGGAGTTACGAGCAGTACTTC.

The chain employs TRBV6-1 and TRBJ1-2; D possibly corresponds to TRBD1 (5 bases). The germline CDR1 and CDR2 sequences are MNHNS and SASEGT. The germline V and J ends were trimmed by 7 bases and 4 bases, with 16 bases remaining between them. CDR3 length: 14 residues. The CDR3 DNA is TGTGCCAGCAATAAAGGGGCCACGGGCTATGGCTACACCTTC. This gives the protein CASNKGATGYGYTF.

The chain uses TRBV6-5 and TRBJ2-7, with 11 bases identical to TRBD2. This CDR3 region has 15 residues. Per germline, CDR1 MNHEY and CDR2 SVGAGI. V shed 10 bases and J 4 bases; nucleotides not matched to a gene: 12. CDR3 DNA sequence: TGTGCCAAGGTGCTAGCGGGAGGCGGAGGTTACGAGCAGTACTTC. Translation: CAKVLAGGGGYEQYF.

This chain joins TRBV10-2 and TRBJ2-2; D might be TRBD1 (6 bases). Germline V gene data show CDR1 as WSHSY and CDR2 as SAAADI. The V and J ends lost 6 bases and 5 bases respectively, with 7 bases between them. The CDR3 has 12 residues. The CDR3: CASRQGTGELFF. CDR3 sequence (DNA): TGCGCCAGCAGGCAGGGGACCGGGGAGCTGTTTTTT.

The chain couples TRBV7-6 to TRBJ2-3; 8 nucleotides agree with TRBD1. Losses at the gene ends were 4 bases for V and 8 bases for J; bases not matched to a gene: 8. The CDR3 runs to 14 residues. Germline CDR1 reads SGHVS; CDR2 reads FNYEAQ. The CDR3 coding sequence is TGTGCCAGCAGCTCCCCGACAGGGGCGTCTACGCAGTATTTT. It is translated as CASSSPTGASTQYF.

V is TRBV30 and J is TRBJ1-2; 7 bases line up with TRBD1. Germline V lookup: CDR1 GTSNPN, CDR2 SVGIG (reference sequence). The CDR3 has 16 amino acids. V shed 5 bases and J 2 bases; nucleotides not matched to a gene: 14. The CDR3 DNA follows: TGTGCCTGGTCCGCTTGGGGGGACAGAAGAAACTATGGCTACACCTTC. Translated, it gives CAWSAWGDRRNYGYTF. Looking up the rest from reference TRBV30 and TRBJ1-2 gives the full variable domain: SQTIHQWPATLVQPVGSPLSLECTVEGTSNPNLYWYRQAAGRGLQLLFYSVGIGQISSEVPQNLSASRPQDRQFILSSKKLLLSDSGFYLCAWSAWGDRRNYGYTFGSGTRLTVV.

The rearrangement uses TRBV19 and TRBJ1-1; D ambiguous. This CDR3 spans 12 amino acids. Germline values: CDR1 LNHDA, CDR2 SQIVND (reference sequence). V was clipped by 4 bases and J by 3 bases, with 6 bases between them. The CDR3: CASSNRYTEAFF. The CDR3 DNA is TGTGCCAGTAGTAACAGATACACTGAAGCTTTCTTT.

The chain's CDR3 is CASSVFNEKLFF. The CDR3 DNA follows: TGTGCCAGCAGTGTGTTCAATGAAAAACTGTTTTTT. The chain couples TRBV2 to TRBJ1-4; no firm D call. Trimming took off 4 bases at V and 5 bases at J, with 5 bases between the two ends. Germline loops: CDR1 SNHLY, CDR2 FYNNEI. The CDR3 consists of 12 residues.

This chain links TRBV29-1 with TRBJ2-2; D possibly corresponds to TRBD1 (6 bases). The germline CDR1 and CDR2 sequences are SQVTM and ANQGSEA. The CDR3 covers 15 residues. Trimming shortened V by 7 bases and J by 4 bases, and 19 bases separated the two germline ends. CDR3 in DNA: TGCAGCGGGACAAAAACAGGGTCTCTCACCGGGGAGCTGTTTTTT. It yields the protein CSGTKTGSLTGELFF.

The chain joins TRBV10-3 to TRBJ2-7; 7 bases fit TRBD1. The CDR3 sequence is 15 residues long. The junction had 13 bases not matched to a gene; V was cut back by 8 bases and J by 3 bases. CDR1 and CDR2 from the germline V gene are ENHRY and SYGVKD. The CDR3 DNA follows: TGTGCCATCGGAGACGGGGACAGCCAGCTCTACGAGCAGTACTTC. Its protein is CAIGDGDSQLYEQYF.